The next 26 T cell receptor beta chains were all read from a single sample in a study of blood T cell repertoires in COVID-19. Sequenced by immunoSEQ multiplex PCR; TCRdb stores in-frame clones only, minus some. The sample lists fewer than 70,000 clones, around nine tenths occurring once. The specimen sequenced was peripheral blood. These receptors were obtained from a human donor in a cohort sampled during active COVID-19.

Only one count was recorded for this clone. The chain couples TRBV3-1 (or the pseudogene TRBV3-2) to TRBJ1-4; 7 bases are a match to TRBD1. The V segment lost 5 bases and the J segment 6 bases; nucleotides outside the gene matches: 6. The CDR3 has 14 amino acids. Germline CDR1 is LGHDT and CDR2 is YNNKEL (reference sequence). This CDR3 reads CASSARGTDEKLFF. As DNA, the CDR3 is TGTGCCAGCAGCGCACGCGGGACAGATGAAAAACTGTTTTTT.

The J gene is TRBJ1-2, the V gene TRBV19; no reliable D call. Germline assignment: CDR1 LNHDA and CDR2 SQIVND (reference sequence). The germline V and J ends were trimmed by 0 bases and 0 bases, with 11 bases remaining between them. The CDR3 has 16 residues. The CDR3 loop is CASSIDLYGSNYGYTF. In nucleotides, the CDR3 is TGTGCCAGTAGTATAGATCTATACGGTTCTAACTATGGCTACACCTTC.

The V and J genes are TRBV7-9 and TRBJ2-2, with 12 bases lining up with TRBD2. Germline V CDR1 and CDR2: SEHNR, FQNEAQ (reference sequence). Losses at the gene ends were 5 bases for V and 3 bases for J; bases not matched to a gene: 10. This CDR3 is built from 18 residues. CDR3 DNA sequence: TGTGCCAGCAGCGCTATACCGACTAGCGGGAGTGACACCGGGGAGCTGTTTTTT. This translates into CASSAIPTSGSDTGELFF.

The CDR3 sequence: CASSAQGFQETQYF. The CDR3 DNA reads TGTGCCAGCAGTGCTCAGGGGTTCCAAGAGACCCAGTACTTC. The chain is built from TRBV2 and TRBJ2-5; TRBD1 might be the D (6 bases). The V end lost 4 bases, the J end lost 1 base, and 10 bases lay between the germline ends. The CDR3 totals 14 residues. Per the germline V gene, CDR1 is SNHLY and CDR2 is FYNNEI.

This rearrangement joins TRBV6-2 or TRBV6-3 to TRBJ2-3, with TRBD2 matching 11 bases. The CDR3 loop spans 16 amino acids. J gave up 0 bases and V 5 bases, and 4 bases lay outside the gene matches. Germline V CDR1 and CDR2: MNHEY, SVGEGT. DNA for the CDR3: TGTGCCAGCAGTAAATTAGCGGGAGGGAGCACAGATACGCAGTATTTT. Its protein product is CASSKLAGGSTDTQYF.

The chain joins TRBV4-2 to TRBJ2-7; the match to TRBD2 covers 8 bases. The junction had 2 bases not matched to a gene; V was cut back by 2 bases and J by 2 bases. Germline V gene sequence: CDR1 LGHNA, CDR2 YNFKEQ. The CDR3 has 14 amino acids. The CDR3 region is CASSQLAGPYEQYF. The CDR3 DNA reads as TGTGCCAGCAGCCAACTAGCGGGCCCCTACGAGCAGTACTTC.

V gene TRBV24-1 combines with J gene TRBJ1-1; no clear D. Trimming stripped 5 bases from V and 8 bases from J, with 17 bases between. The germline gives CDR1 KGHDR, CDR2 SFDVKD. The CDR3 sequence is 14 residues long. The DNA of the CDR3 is TGTGCCACCAGTGCCACGGGTCTCATGAGGGAAGCTTTCTTT. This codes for CATSATGLMREAFF.

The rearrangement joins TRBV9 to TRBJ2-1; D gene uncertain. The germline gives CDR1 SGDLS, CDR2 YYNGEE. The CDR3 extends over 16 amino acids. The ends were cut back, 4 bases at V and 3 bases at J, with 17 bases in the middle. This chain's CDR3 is CASSYIEAPIYNEQFF. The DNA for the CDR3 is TGTGCCAGCAGCTATATCGAGGCCCCAATCTACAATGAGCAGTTCTTC.

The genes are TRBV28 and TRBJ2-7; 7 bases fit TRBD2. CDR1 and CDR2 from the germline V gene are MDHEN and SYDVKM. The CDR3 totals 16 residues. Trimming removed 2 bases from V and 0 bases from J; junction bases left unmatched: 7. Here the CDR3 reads CASSLGGGGSSYEQYF. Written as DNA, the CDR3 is TGTGCCAGCAGTTTAGGGGGGGGAGGGAGCTCCTACGAGCAGTACTTC.

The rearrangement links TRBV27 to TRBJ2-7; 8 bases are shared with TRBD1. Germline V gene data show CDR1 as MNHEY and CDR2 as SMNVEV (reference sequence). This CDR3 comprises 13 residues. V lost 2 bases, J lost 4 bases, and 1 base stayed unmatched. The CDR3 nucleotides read TGTGCCAGCAGTTTAGGGACAGGATACGAGCAGTACTTC. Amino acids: CASSLGTGYEQYF.

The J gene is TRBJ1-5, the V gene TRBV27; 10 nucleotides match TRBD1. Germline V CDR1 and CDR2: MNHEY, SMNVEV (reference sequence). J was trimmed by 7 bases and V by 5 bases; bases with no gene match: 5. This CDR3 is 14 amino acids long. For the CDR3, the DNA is TGTGCCAGCAGTGTCGGGACAGGGGACCAGCCCCAGCATTTT. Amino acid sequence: CASSVGTGDQPQHF.

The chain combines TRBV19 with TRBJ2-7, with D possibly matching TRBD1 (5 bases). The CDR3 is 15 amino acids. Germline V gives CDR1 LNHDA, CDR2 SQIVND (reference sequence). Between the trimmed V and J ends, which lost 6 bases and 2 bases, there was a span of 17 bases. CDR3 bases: TGTGCCAGTAGCCCAGGGTACGGGTTACCCTACGAGCAGTACTTC. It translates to CASSPGYGLPYEQYF.

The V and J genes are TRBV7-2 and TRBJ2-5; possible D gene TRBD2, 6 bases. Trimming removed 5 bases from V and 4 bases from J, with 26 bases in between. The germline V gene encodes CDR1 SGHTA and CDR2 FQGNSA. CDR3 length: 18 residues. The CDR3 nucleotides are TGTGCCAGCAGCCCAAGGGGAAGATTGACGGGAGTCGTAGAGACCCAGTACTTC. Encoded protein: CASSPRGRLTGVVETQYF.

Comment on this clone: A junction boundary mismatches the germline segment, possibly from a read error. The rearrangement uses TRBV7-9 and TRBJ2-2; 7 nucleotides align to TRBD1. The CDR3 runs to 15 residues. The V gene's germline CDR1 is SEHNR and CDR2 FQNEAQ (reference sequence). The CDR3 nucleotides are TGTGCCAGCAGCTTACAGGGGGTATTTCACCGGGGAGCTGTTTTT. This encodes CASSLQGVFHRGAVF.

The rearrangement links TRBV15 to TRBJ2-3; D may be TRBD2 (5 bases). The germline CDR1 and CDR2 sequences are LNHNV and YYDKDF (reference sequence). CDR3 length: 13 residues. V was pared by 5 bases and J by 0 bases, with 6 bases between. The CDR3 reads CATSRGSTDTQYF. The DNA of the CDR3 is TGTGCCACCAGCCGGGGTAGCACAGATACGCAGTATTTT.

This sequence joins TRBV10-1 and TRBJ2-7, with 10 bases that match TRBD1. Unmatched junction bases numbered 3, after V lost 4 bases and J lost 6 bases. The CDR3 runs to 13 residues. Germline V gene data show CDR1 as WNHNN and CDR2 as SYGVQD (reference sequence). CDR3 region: CASSGQGASEQYF. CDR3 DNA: TGCGCCAGCAGTGGACAGGGGGCCTCCGAGCAGTACTTC.

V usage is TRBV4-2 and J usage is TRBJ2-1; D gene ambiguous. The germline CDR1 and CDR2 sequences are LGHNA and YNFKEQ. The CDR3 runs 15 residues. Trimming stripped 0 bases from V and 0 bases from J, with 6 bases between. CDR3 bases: TGTGCCAGCAGCCAAGATGAGCTCTCCTACAATGAGCAGTTCTTC. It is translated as CASSQDELSYNEQFF.

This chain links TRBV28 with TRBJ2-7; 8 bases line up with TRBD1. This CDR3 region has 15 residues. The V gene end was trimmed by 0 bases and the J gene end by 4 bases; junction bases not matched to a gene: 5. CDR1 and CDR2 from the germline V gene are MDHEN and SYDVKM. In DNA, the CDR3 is TGTGCCAGCAGTTTATGGGAAGGACAGGGATACGAGCAGTACTTC. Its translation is CASSLWEGQGYEQYF. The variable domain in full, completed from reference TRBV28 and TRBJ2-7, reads DVKVTQSSRYLVKRTGEKVFLECVQDMDHENMFWYRQDPGLGLRLIYFSYDVKMKEKGDIPEGYSVSREKKERFSLILESASTNQTSMYLCASSLWEGQGYEQYFGPGTRLTVT.

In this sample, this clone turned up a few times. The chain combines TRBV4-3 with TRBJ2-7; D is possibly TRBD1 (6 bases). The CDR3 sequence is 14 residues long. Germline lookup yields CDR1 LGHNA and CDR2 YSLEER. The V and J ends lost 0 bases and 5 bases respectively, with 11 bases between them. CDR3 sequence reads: CASSQEQGPHEQYF. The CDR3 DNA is TGCGCCAGCAGCCAAGAACAGGGTCCCCACGAGCAGTACTTC.

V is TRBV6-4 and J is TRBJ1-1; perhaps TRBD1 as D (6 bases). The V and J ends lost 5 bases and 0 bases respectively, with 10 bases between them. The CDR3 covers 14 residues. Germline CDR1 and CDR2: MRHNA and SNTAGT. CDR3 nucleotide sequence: TGTGCCAGCAGTCCCGGACAGCTGAACACTGAAGCTTTCTTT. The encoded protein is CASSPGQLNTEAFF.

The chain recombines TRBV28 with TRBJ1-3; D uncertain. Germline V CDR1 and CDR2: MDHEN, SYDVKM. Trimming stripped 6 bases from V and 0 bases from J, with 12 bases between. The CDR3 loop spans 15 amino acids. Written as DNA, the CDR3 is TGTGCCAGCAGCCTAACGGGATTCTCTGGAAACACCATATATTTT. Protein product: CASSLTGFSGNTIYF. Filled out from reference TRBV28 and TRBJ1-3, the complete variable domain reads DVKVTQSSRYLVKRTGEKVFLECVQDMDHENMFWYRQDPGLGLRLIYFSYDVKMKEKGDIPEGYSVSREKKERFSLILESASTNQTSMYLCASSLTGFSGNTIYFGEGSWLTVV.

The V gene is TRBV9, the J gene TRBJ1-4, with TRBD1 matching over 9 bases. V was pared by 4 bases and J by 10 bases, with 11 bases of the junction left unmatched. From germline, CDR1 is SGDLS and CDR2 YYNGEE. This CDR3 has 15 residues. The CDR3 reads CASSFSGTGRGKLFF. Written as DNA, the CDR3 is TGTGCCAGCAGCTTTTCCGGGACAGGGAGAGGAAAACTGTTTTTT.

The CDR3 reads CASSLGGLARYNEQFF. The DNA for the CDR3 is TGCGCCAGCAGCTTGGGGGGACTAGCGAGGTACAATGAGCAGTTCTTC. The chain combines TRBV5-1 with TRBJ2-1, with 10 nucleotides matching TRBD2. This CDR3 is 16 amino acids long. CDR1 and CDR2 from the germline V gene are SGHRS and YFSETQ. The trim removed 0 bases at V and 4 bases at J, leaving 4 bases unmatched. Combining the CDR3 with reference TRBV5-1 and TRBJ2-1 gives the whole variable domain KAGVTQTPRYLIKTRGQQVTLSCSPISGHRSVSWYQQTPGQGLQFLFEYFSETQRNKGNFPGRFSGRQFSNSRSEMNVSTLELGDSALYLCASSLGGLARYNEQFFGPGTRLTVL.

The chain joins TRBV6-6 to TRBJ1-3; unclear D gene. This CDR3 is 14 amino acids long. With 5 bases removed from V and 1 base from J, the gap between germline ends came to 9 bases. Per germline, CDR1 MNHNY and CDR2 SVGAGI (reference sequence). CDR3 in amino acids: CASSIAGSGNTIYF. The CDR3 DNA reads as TGTGCCAGCAGTATAGCGGGGTCTGGAAACACCATATATTTT.

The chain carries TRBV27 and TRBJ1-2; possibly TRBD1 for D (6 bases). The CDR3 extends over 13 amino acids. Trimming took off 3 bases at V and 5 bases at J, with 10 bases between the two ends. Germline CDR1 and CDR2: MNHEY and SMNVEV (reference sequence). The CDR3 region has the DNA TGTGCCAGCAGTTTGGGGGGGGCATATGGCTACACCTTC. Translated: CASSLGGAYGYTF.

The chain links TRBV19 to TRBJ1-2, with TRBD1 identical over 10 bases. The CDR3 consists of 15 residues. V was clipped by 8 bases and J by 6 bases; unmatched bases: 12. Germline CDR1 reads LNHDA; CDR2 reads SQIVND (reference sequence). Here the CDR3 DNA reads TGTGCCAGTCCTACCGGGACAGGGGATCCTCATGGCTACACCTTC. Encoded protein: CASPTGTGDPHGYTF.